This paragraph covers one T cell receptor beta chain sequence. This sample was included in a study of blood T cell repertoires in COVID-19. The wider study: The United States, Italy and Spain provided the acute and convalescent COVID-19 samples.

In the source study's methods: Reference gene primer amplification gave estimated nucleated cell counts. Some clones are missing from TCRdb's copy, which holds only in-frame ones; the method was immunoSEQ multiplex PCR. That table furnishes V, J and clone size, whereas the DNA furnished D and trimming. The table shows around 70,000 clones, with around 90% occurring only once. The sequenced sample was peripheral blood. The sequence came from a man aged 50 to 59 with acute or convalescent COVID-19.

The CDR3 nucleotides read TGTGCCAGCAGCCCCGGGACTAGCGGTGTCTCCTACGAGCAGTACTTC. This codes for CASSPGTSGVSYEQYF. J is TRBJ2-7 and V is TRBV7-9; TRBD2 matches at 11 bases. The ends lost 5 bases at V and 0 bases at J; junction bases unmatched: 6. The CDR3 consists of 16 residues. Germline V gives CDR1 SEHNR, CDR2 FQNEAQ (reference sequence).